Presented here are 3 T cell receptor beta chains from one specimen sequenced in a study of blood T cell repertoires in COVID-19. Assay: immunoSEQ multiplex PCR; the TCRdb copy retains only in-frame clones and omits some. This sample carries under 150,000 clones, roughly 90% of them seen once, and the ten largest clones take 2.3%. The material sequenced was peripheral blood. The origin of the receptors is a human donor in a cohort sampled during active COVID-19.

V and J are TRBV15 and TRBJ1-1; 7 nucleotides align to TRBD1. With 5 bases clipped from V and 5 bases from J, the junction kept 20 bases outside the gene matches. The CDR3 has 18 amino acids. Germline CDR1 LNHNV, CDR2 YYDKDF (reference sequence). The CDR3 DNA reads TGTGCCACCAGCGAGCCCCTCGACAGGGCTTTCCCGGGTACTGAAGCTTTCTTT. Translating it yields CATSEPLDRAFPGTEAFF.

The rearrangement joins TRBV29-1 to TRBJ2-5, with TRBD1 identical over 10 bases. J gave up 4 bases and V 8 bases, and 4 bases lay outside the gene matches. Germline loops: CDR1 SQVTM, CDR2 ANQGSEA. This CDR3 is built from 12 residues. CDR3: CSTRQGAETQYF. CDR3 sequence (DNA): TGCAGCACAAGACAGGGGGCAGAGACCCAGTACTTC. Variable domain in full (rest from reference TRBV29-1 and TRBJ2-5): SAVISQKPSRDICQRGTSLTIQCQVDSQVTMMFWYRQQPGQSLTLIATANQGSEATYESGFVIDKFPISRPNLTFSTLTVSNMSPEDSSIYLCSTRQGAETQYFGPGTRLLVL.

The chain links TRBV5-1 to TRBJ2-7; perhaps TRBD2 as D (9 bases). CDR1 SGHRS and CDR2 YFSETQ come from the germline V gene. V was cut by 3 bases and J by 4 bases, with 41 bases left in between. The CDR3 extends over 23 amino acids. CDR3 sequence (DNA): TGCGCCAGCAGCTCCATGGGACAGGTCGGTAGTCCGGTTAGCGGGAGAGAGTCTTACGAGCAGTACTTC. The encoded protein is CASSSMGQVGSPVSGRESYEQYF.